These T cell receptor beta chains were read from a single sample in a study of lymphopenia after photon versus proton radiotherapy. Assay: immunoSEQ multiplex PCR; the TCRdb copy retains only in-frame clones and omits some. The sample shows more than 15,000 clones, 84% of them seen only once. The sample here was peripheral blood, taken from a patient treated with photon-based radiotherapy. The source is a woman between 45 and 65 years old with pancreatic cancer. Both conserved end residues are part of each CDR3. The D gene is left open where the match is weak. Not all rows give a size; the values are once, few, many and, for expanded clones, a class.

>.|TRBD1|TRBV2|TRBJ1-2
CASRTQGASYGYTF
TGTGCCAGCAGGACACAGGGGGCCAGCTATGGCTACACCTTC
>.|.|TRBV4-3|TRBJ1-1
CASSQDWVGYDSIPQEAFF
TGCGCCAGCAGCCAAGATTGGGTTGGTTACGACAGTATACCTCAAGAAGCTTTCTTT
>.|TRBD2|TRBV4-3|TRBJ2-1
CASSQDAGTSPLNEQFF
TGCGCCAGCAGCCAAGATGCCGGGACTAGTCCTCTCAATGAGCAGTTCTTC
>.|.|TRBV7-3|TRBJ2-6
CASSSPDLVPGANVLTF
TGTGCCAGCAGTAGTCCGGACCTAGTACCTGGGGCCAACGTCCTGACTTTC
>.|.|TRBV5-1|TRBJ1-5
CASSLDRNQPQHF
TGCGCCAGCAGCTTGGATCGCAATCAGCCCCAGCATTTT
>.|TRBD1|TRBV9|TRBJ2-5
CASSAGGGQETQYF
TGTGCCAGCAGCGCAGGGGGCGGCCAAGAGACCCAGTACTTC
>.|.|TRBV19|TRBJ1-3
CASSRNGAGNTIYF
TGTGCCAGTAGTAGGAACGGAGCTGGAAACACCATATATTTT
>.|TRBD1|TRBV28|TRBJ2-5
CASSLIRTGQLETQYF
TGTGCCAGCAGTTTGATTAGGACAGGGCAATTAGAGACCCAGTACTTC
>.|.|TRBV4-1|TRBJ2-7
CASSQVHSSYEQYF
TGCGCCAGCAGCCAAGTCCACAGCTCATACGAGCAGTACTTC
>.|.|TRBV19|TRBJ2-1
CASYSPGVDHEQFF
TGTGCCAGTTACTCCCCAGGGGTTGATCATGAGCAGTTCTTC
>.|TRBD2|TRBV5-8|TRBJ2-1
CASRYLSGRLPEQFF
TGTGCCAGCAGGTATTTGAGCGGGAGGCTGCCGGAGCAGTTCTTC
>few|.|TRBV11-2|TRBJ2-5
CASSLRSGAEETQYF
TGTGCCAGCAGCTTACGGTCAGGGGCCGAAGAGACCCAGTACTTC
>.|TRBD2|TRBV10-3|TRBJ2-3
CAISSSGTSTDTQYF
TGTGCCATCAGCTCTAGCGGGACTAGCACAGATACGCAGTATTTT
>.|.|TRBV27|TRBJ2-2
CASSFDWNTGELFF
TGTGCCAGCAGTTTCGATTGGAACACCGGGGAGCTGTTTTTT
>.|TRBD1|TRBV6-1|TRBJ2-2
CASSDSGATGAAGELFF
TGTGCCAGCAGTGATTCGGGTGCGACAGGGGCGGCCGGGGAGCTGTTTTTT
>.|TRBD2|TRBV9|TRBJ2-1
CASSVETSGSYNEQFF
TGTGCCAGCAGCGTAGAAACTAGCGGGAGCTACAATGAGCAGTTCTTC
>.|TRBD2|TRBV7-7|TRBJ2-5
CASSPWDYSTLETQYF
TGTGCCAGCAGCCCCTGGGACTATAGTACTTTGGAGACCCAGTACTTC
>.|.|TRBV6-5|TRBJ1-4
CASSAGGRTNEKLFF
TGTGCCAGCAGTGCGGGAGGGCGTACTAATGAAAAACTGTTTTTT
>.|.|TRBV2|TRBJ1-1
CASSDRTANTEAFF
TGTGCCAGCAGTGATCGGACAGCGAACACTGAAGCTTTCTTT
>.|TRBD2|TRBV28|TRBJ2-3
CASSQITSGRVDTQYF
TGTGCCAGCAGCCAGATTACTAGCGGGAGGGTTGATACGCAGTATTTT
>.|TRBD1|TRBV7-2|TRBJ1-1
CASSLSILYTGGGDTEAFF
TGTGCCAGCAGCTTAAGCATCCTATACACAGGGGGCGGTGACACTGAAGCTTTCTTT
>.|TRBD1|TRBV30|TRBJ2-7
CAWREGQGSYEQYF
TGTGCCTGGAGAGAGGGACAGGGGTCCTACGAGCAGTACTTC
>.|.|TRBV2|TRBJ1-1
CASSVTRPMNTEAFF
TGTGCCAGCAGTGTGACGAGACCTATGAACACTGAAGCTTTCTTT
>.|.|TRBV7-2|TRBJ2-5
CASSHPLGRSQETQYF
TGTGCCAGCAGCCACCCCCTGGGGCGGAGCCAAGAGACCCAGTACTTC
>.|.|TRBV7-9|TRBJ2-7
CASSPNPREQYF
TGTGCCAGCAGCCCGAACCCCCGCGAGCAGTACTTC
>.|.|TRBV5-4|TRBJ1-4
CASSLGTLGEKLFF
TGTGCCAGCAGCTTGGGGACCTTGGGTGAAAAACTGTTTTTT
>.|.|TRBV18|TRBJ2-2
CASSKQGNTGELFF
TGTGCCAGCTCAAAACAGGGGAACACCGGGGAGCTGTTTTTT
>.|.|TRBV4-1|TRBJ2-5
CASSQVLSETQYF
TGCGCCAGCAGCCAAGTCCTATCTGAGACCCAGTACTTC
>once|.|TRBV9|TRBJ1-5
CASSVNLGQPQHF
TGTGCCAGCAGCGTAAACTTGGGTCAGCCCCAGCATTTT
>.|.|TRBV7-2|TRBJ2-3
CASSLGVERDTQYF
TGTGCCAGCAGCTTAGGGGTCGAGCGGGATACGCAGTATTTT
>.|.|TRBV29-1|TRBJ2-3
CSGDSANTQYF
TGCAGCGGGGACTCGGCTAATACGCAGTATTTT
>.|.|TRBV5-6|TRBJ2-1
CASSLQGQRVNEQFF
TGTGCCAGCAGCTTGCAGGGGCAAAGGGTAAATGAGCAGTTCTTC
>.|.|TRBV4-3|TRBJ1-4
CASSQGAFNEKLFF
TGCGCCAGCAGCCAAGGGGCGTTTAATGAAAAACTGTTTTTT
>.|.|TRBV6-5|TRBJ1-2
CASSYSNSYYGYTF
TGTGCCAGCAGTTACTCTAACAGCTACTATGGCTACACCTTC
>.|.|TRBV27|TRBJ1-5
CASSGTLNNQPQHF
TGTGCCAGCAGCGGCACCTTAAACAATCAGCCCCAGCATTTT
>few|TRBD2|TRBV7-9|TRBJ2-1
CASSPGTSGPRYNEQFF
TGTGCCAGCAGCCCCGGAACTAGCGGTCCGAGATACAATGAGCAGTTCTTC
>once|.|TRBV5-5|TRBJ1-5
CASSLSGLGNQPQHF
TGTGCCAGCAGCTTGTCTGGGCTGGGCAATCAGCCCCAGCATTTT
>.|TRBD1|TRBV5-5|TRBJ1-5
CASRPGQGDQPQHF
TGTGCCAGCAGGCCGGGACAGGGGGATCAGCCCCAGCATTTT
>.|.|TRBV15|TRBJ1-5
CATSRDTGGNQPQHF
TGTGCCACCAGCAGAGATACAGGAGGCAATCAGCCCCAGCATTTT
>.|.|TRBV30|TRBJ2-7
CAWTVPGGGATFEEQYF
TGTGCCTGGACCGTCCCCGGGGGCGGAGCCACTTTTGAGGAGCAGTACTTC
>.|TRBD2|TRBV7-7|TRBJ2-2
CASSPQGLGATGELFF
TGTGCCAGCAGCCCCCAGGGACTAGGTGCCACCGGGGAGCTGTTTTTT
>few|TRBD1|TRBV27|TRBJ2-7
CASSPWDSGYEQYF
TGTGCCAGCAGTCCCTGGGACAGCGGCTACGAGCAGTACTTC
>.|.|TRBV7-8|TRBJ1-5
CASSSGVGNQPQHF
TGTGCCAGCAGCTCGGGGGTGGGGAATCAGCCCCAGCATTTT
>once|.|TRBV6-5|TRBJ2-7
CASRPDSRNSYEQYF
TGTGCCAGCAGACCCGACAGCAGGAATTCCTACGAGCAGTACTTC
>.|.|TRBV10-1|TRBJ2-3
CASSRDKPLHTQYF
TGCGCCAGCAGCCGGGACAAACCCCTACATACGCAGTATTTT
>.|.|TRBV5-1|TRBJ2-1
CASSHQPTRRGLGLDEQFF
TGCGCCAGCAGCCACCAACCTACTAGGAGGGGGCTTGGTTTGGATGAGCAGTTCTTC
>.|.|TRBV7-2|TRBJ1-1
CASSRGARGRSEAFF
TGTGCCAGCAGCCGGGGGGCCAGGGGCCGGTCTGAAGCTTTCTTT
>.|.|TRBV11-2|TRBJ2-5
CASSLAQETQYF
TGTGCCAGCAGCTTAGCGCAGGAGACCCAGTACTTC
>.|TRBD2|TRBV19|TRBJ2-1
CASSPGTSGYNEQFF
TGTGCCAGTAGTCCCGGGACTAGCGGATACAATGAGCAGTTCTTC
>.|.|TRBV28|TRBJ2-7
CASSQPRSGSYEQYF
TGTGCCAGCAGTCAGCCACGTTCGGGGTCCTACGAGCAGTACTTC
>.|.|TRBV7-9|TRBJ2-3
CASSLDLRDTQYF
TGTGCCAGCAGCTTAGACTTAAGAGATACGCAGTATTTT
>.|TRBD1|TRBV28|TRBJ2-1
CASSLWGDRGMNEQFF
TGTGCCAGCAGTTTATGGGGGGACAGGGGTATGAATGAGCAGTTCTTC
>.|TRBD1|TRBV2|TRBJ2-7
CASSSPGQDQGEQYF
TGTGCCAGCAGTAGCCCGGGACAGGATCAAGGCGAGCAGTACTTC
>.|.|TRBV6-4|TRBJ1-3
CASSDSSRRTVSGNTIYF
TGTGCCAGCAGTGACTCGTCGCGGCGGACGGTCTCTGGAAACACCATATATTTT
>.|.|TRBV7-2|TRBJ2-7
CASSLSYEQYF
TGTGCCAGCAGCTTAAGTTACGAGCAGTACTTC
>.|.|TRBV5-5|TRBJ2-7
CASIMGHTSYEQYF
TGTGCCAGCATCATGGGACACACCTCCTACGAGCAGTACTTC
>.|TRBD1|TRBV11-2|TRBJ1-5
CASSRDRGKQPQHF
TGTGCCAGCAGCCGCGACAGGGGTAAACAGCCCCAGCATTTT
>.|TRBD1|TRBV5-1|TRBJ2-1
CASSLGGAKFF
TGCGCCAGCAGCCTAGGGGGCGCAAAGTTCTTC
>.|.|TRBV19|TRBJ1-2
CASSSPGSREPGYTF
TGTGCCAGTAGCTCCCCCGGATCCAGGGAACCTGGCTACACCTTC